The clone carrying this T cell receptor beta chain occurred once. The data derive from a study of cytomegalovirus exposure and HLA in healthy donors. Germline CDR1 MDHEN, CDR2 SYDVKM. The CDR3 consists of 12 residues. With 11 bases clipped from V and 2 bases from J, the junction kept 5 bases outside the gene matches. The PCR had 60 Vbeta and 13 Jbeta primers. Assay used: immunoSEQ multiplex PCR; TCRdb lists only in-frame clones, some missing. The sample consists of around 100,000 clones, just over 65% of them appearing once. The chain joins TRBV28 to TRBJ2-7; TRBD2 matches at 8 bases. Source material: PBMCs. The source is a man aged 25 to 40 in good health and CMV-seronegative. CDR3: CAASGGTYEQYF. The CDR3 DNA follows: TGTGCCGCGTCGGGAGGGACCTACGAGCAGTACTTC.